One sample yielded the 6 T cell receptor beta chains listed below, sequenced in a study of beta chain features in type 1 diabetes (dated by TCRdb to 2016 to 2019). Library preparation used the immunoSEQ multiplex PCR assay. All of the isolated RNA was reverse transcribed with the High Capacity cDNA Reverse Transcription Kit, so expressed TCRB transcripts were sequenced. TCRdb holds this immuneACCESS table with in-frame rearrangements only. Some clones are missing; in checked studies, unresolved V genes explain under half, and the rest has no known cause. The sample profile shows a few hundred thousand clones; roughly 14% of them were found once. The ten largest clones take up roughly 0.033% of the sample. The material sequenced was naive CD4+ T cells from blood. The cell subset or site label, read with the paper, signifies: true naive CD4+ T cells. The receptors shown here come from a man in his thirties or forties in good health.

As to this clone: The sample carries other DNA sequences with the same CDR3. The chain employs TRBV29-1 and TRBJ1-1, with D hard to call. Germline CDR1 is SQVTM and CDR2 is ANQGSEA. V dropped 1 base and J dropped 0 bases, with 6 bases sitting between them. This CDR3 has 13 residues. CDR3 sequence: CSVEGRLNTEAFF. In DNA, the CDR3 is TGCAGCGTTGAAGGCAGGTTGAACACTGAAGCTTTCTTT.

The rearrangement uses TRBV10-3 and TRBJ2-1, with D possibly matching TRBD2 (6 bases). The ends were cut back, 0 bases at V and 3 bases at J, with 12 bases in the middle. This CDR3 contains 16 residues. From germline, CDR1 is ENHRY and CDR2 SYGVKD. CDR3 nucleotides: TGTGCCATCAGTGAGTCGGGACGGGAGTTCTACAATGAGCAGTTCTTC. Amino acid sequence: CAISESGREFYNEQFF.

This clone was seen a handful of times. The CDR3 reads CASSLVGSETGELFF. CDR3 DNA: TGCGCCAGCAGCTTGGTTGGTAGCGAAACCGGGGAGCTGTTTTTT. This rearrangement joins TRBV5-1 to TRBJ2-2; perhaps TRBD2 as D (5 bases). Germline V gene lookup returns CDR1 SGHRS and CDR2 YFSETQ. The CDR3 spans 15 residues. V lost 0 bases to trimming and J lost 5 bases, with 11 bases between them. Using reference TRBV5-1 and TRBJ2-2 for the parts outside the CDR3, the full variable domain is KAGVTQTPRYLIKTRGQQVTLSCSPISGHRSVSWYQQTPGQGLQFLFEYFSETQRNKGNFPGRFSGRQFSNSRSEMNVSTLELGDSALYLCASSLVGSETGELFFGEGSRLTVL.

This clone was seen a handful of times. This chain uses TRBV19 with TRBJ2-3; 12 positions agree with TRBD2. V was clipped by 1 base and J by 1 base; unmatched bases: 3. Germline V gene sequence: CDR1 LNHDA, CDR2 SQIVND (reference sequence). The CDR3 is 17 amino acids. CDR3 coding DNA: TGTGCCAGTAGTATAGTTCCTAGCGGGAGGGGCACAGATACGCAGTATTTT. Translation gives CASSIVPSGRGTDTQYF.

J is TRBJ2-7 and V is TRBV7-8; the match to TRBD1 covers 7 bases. This CDR3 has 13 amino acids. J was trimmed by 5 bases and V by 5 bases; bases with no gene match: 6. CDR1 and CDR2 from the germline V gene are SGHVS and FQNEAQ. CDR3 region: CASSKDRLDEQYV. CDR3 DNA sequence: TGTGCCAGCAGCAAGGACAGGTTGGACGAGCAGTACGTC.

This clone has more than one count but fewer than ten. The rearrangement joins TRBV9 to TRBJ2-1; D remains unclear. The CDR3 covers 13 residues. Germline assignment: CDR1 SGDLS and CDR2 YYNGEE. V lost 3 bases, J lost 7 bases, and 11 bases lay in between. The CDR3 DNA reads TGTGCCAGCAGCGGACTCCCCGGGAATGAGCAGTTCTTC. Its protein product is CASSGLPGNEQFF.